This T cell receptor (beta chain) was captured in a study of blood T cell repertoires in COVID-19. Overall study: Researchers got acute and convalescent COVID-19 samples from the United States, Italy and Spain. The cDNA or gDNA used as material had been derived from T cells, B-cell-depleted T cells, or PBMCs.

Per the original data handling: Amplification of reference gene primers provided the estimated nucleated cell counts. The assay was immunoSEQ multiplex PCR, and TCRdb's table has in-frame clones only and misses some. V and J calls and clone size are given by that table; D and trimming were obtained from the DNA. The sample holds hundreds of thousands of clones, roughly 88% seen once. Trimming pared 8 bases from V and 2 bases from J, leaving 18 bases between. The CDR3 is 14 residues long. Per germline, CDR1 GTSNPN and CDR2 SVGIG (reference sequence). Sequences were obtained from peripheral blood. The chain recombines TRBV30 with TRBJ1-2; a possible D gene is TRBD1 (6 bases). The sequence was collected from a woman aged 40 to 50 who had recovered from COVID-19. Written as DNA, the CDR3 is TGTGCCACGGGGGGACACCGATTGAACTATGGCTACACCTTC. Translating it yields CATGGHRLNYGYTF.